The rows below give T cell receptor beta chains drawn from one sample of a study of OX40 agonist ivuxolimab in advanced cancers. Profiled with immunoSEQ multiplex PCR; TCRdb holds only in-frame clones, not every one. The sample has tens of thousands of clones, around 90% seen once. The sample in question was CD4+ or CD8+ T cells sorted from blood, obtained in a trial of the OX40 agonist ivuxolimab. These receptors were obtained from an adult with an advanced solid tumor such as melanoma, head and neck, liver or kidney cancer. CDR3s include the opening cysteine and the closing phenylalanine or tryptophan. A D gene is named only where the DNA matches it firmly. The size of a clone is reported for some rows only, either as once, few or many, or as a class for expanded clones.

cdr3_nt: TGCAGCGTTGACAACCCCGGCCCTCAAGAGACCCAGTACTTC
cdr3_aa: CSVDNPGPQETQYF
j_call: TRBJ2-5
v_call: TRBV29-1
clone_size: -
d_call: -

cdr3_nt: TGCAGCGGGGGGACAGGGGCCTACGAGCAGTACTTC
cdr3_aa: CSGGTGAYEQYF
j_call: TRBJ2-7
v_call: TRBV29-1
clone_size: -
d_call: TRBD1

cdr3_nt: TGTGCCAGCAGCTCACGGTTCGGACAGGGCTACGAGCAGTACTTC
cdr3_aa: CASSSRFGQGYEQYF
j_call: TRBJ2-7
v_call: TRBV7-9
clone_size: few
d_call: TRBD1

cdr3_nt: TGTGCCAGCTCCAGACAGGACCCTTACAATGAGCAGTTCTTC
cdr3_aa: CASSRQDPYNEQFF
j_call: TRBJ2-1
v_call: TRBV6-5
clone_size: -
d_call: -

cdr3_nt: TGTGCCAGCACGGGGATCGGCGGTCAGCCCCAGCATTTT
cdr3_aa: CASTGIGGQPQHF
j_call: TRBJ1-5
v_call: TRBV7-9
clone_size: -
d_call: -

cdr3_nt: TGTGCCAGCAGTTTATCCGGACTCACTGAAGCTTTCTTT
cdr3_aa: CASSLSGLTEAFF
j_call: TRBJ1-1
v_call: TRBV28
clone_size: -
d_call: -

cdr3_nt: TGTGCCAGCTCACCACCGAGCAGGGAAGGCTATGGCTACACCTTC
cdr3_aa: CASSPPSREGYGYTF
j_call: TRBJ1-2
v_call: TRBV18
clone_size: -
d_call: -

cdr3_nt: TGTGCCAGCAGTCTTGAGACAGGCCGGATAATGAACACTGAAGCTTTCTTT
cdr3_aa: CASSLETGRIMNTEAFF
j_call: TRBJ1-1
v_call: TRBV28
clone_size: -
d_call: -

cdr3_nt: TGTGCCAGCAGCATCCCCGGGACGCCCTATGGCTACACCTTC
cdr3_aa: CASSIPGTPYGYTF
j_call: TRBJ1-2
v_call: TRBV11-1
clone_size: -
d_call: -

cdr3_nt: TGCAGCGTTGATAGGCTAGTGGGACCCAACAATGAGCAGTTCTTC
cdr3_aa: CSVDRLVGPNNEQFF
j_call: TRBJ2-1
v_call: TRBV29-1
clone_size: once
d_call: -

cdr3_nt: TGTGCCAGCAGCCCTAGCGGCTACGAGCAGTACTTC
cdr3_aa: CASSPSGYEQYF
j_call: TRBJ2-7
v_call: TRBV28
clone_size: -
d_call: TRBD2

cdr3_nt: TGTGCCAGCAGCCCGACAGTTGCCTATGGCTACACCTTC
cdr3_aa: CASSPTVAYGYTF
j_call: TRBJ1-2
v_call: TRBV27
clone_size: -
d_call: -

cdr3_nt: TGTGCCTGGAGGCCAGGCAGGGACTACATGAACACTGAAGCTTTCTTT
cdr3_aa: CAWRPGRDYMNTEAFF
j_call: TRBJ1-1
v_call: TRBV30
clone_size: few
d_call: -